Below, 13 T cell receptor beta chains from the same sample are listed, as sequenced in a study of blood T cell repertoires in COVID-19. The protocol was immunoSEQ multiplex PCR, while the TCRdb copy is restricted to in-frame clones and leaves out a portion. In the table there are about 76,000 clones, about 92% of which are singletons. Sequences were obtained from peripheral blood. The receptors were sampled from a man aged 45-60 years with acute or convalescent COVID-19.

The chain joins TRBV18 to TRBJ2-7, with 8 nucleotides matching TRBD2. Germline loops: CDR1 KGHSH, CDR2 LQKENI. V lost 3 bases, J lost 3 bases, and 1 base stayed unmatched. This CDR3 is 13 amino acids long. The CDR3 here is CASSPGTSYEQYV. The CDR3, as DNA: TGTGCCAGCTCACCCGGGACTAGCTACGAGCAGTACGTC.

The J gene is TRBJ1-2, the V gene TRBV6-5; D is possibly TRBD1 (5 bases). The ends were cut back, 6 bases at V and 0 bases at J, with 11 bases in the middle. The CDR3 consists of 14 residues. Germline V gene sequence: CDR1 MNHEY, CDR2 SVGAGI. For the CDR3, the DNA is TGTGCCAGCAGGGCAGGGCAAGCTAACTATGGCTACACCTTC. Translated, it gives CASRAGQANYGYTF.

The J gene is TRBJ2-2, the V gene TRBV11-3; no reliable D call. This CDR3 comprises 13 residues. Between the trimmed V and J ends, which lost 3 bases and 3 bases, there was a span of 5 bases. Per germline, CDR1 SGHNT and CDR2 YENEEA. The CDR3 region is CASSFGYTGELFF. The DNA of the CDR3 is TGTGCCAGCAGCTTCGGGTACACCGGGGAGCTGTTTTTT.

The V gene is TRBV27, the J gene TRBJ1-5, with unresolved D. The germline V gene has CDR1 MNHEY and CDR2 SMNVEV (reference sequence). V was shortened by 3 bases and J by 6 bases, with 9 bases between the two germline ends. There are 13 residues in the CDR3. CDR3 region: CASSLVVGQPQHF. Here the CDR3 DNA reads TGTGCCAGCAGTTTGGTGGTCGGTCAGCCCCAGCATTTT.

Turning to this clone: The sample contains more than one DNA sequence encoding this CDR3. The gene calls are TRBV7-9 and TRBJ2-3; D is unclear. The germline V gene encodes CDR1 SEHNR and CDR2 FQNEAQ (reference sequence). With 1 base removed from V and 1 base from J, the gap between germline ends came to 3 bases. The CDR3 has 13 residues. CDR3 sequence: CASSLGGTDTQYF. CDR3 DNA sequence: TGTGCCAGCAGCTTAGGAGGCACAGATACGCAGTATTTT.

This rearrangement joins TRBV19 to TRBJ2-3; 9 nucleotides match TRBD2. The CDR3 runs to 17 residues. V was pared by 7 bases and J by 3 bases, with 14 bases of the junction left unmatched. Per germline, CDR1 LNHDA and CDR2 SQIVND (reference sequence). CDR3 in amino acids: CASTTVASGVSTDTQYF. Written as DNA, the CDR3 is TGTGCCAGTACCACCGTGGCTAGCGGGGTTTCAACAGATACGCAGTATTTT.

The chain couples TRBV10-3 to TRBJ1-1, with D perhaps matching TRBD1 (6 bases). This CDR3 region has 13 residues. The germline V and J ends were trimmed by 3 bases and 1 base, with 6 bases remaining between them. The germline V gene encodes CDR1 ENHRY and CDR2 SYGVKD. In DNA, the CDR3 is TGTGCCATCAGTGACAGGGGGAACACTGAAGCTTTCTTT. Protein product: CAISDRGNTEAFF.

The chain is built from TRBV27 and TRBJ2-1; D remains unclear. The CDR3 totals 15 residues. Trimming took 1 base from V and 0 from J, leaving 7 bases between them. CDR1 is MNHEY, CDR2 SMNVEV, per germline (reference sequence). This CDR3 is CASSLFYSSYNEQFF. The CDR3 coding sequence is TGTGCCAGCAGTTTATTCTACAGCTCCTACAATGAGCAGTTCTTC.

This clone was picked up one time. The rearrangement links TRBV18 to TRBJ2-3, with D perhaps matching TRBD1 (6 bases). Germline CDR1 KGHSH, CDR2 LQKENI. The CDR3 loop spans 16 amino acids. Trimming pared 3 bases from V and 0 bases from J, leaving 13 bases between. The CDR3 nucleotides read TGTGCCAGCTCACCTGGGACACCTCTGAGCACAGATACGCAGTATTTT. It is translated as CASSPGTPLSTDTQYF.

V is TRBV3-1 (or the pseudogene TRBV3-2) and J is TRBJ2-7, with D perhaps TRBD2 (7 bases). CDR1 LGHDT and CDR2 YNNKEL come from the germline V gene (reference sequence). The CDR3 runs to 15 residues. Trimming left V 1 base short and J 6 bases short, with 16 bases between. The CDR3 coding sequence is TGTGCCAGCAGCCAAGGCAGAGGGAGGGGGTTCGAGCAGTACTTC. This translates into CASSQGRGRGFEQYF.

This clone was detected once. The rearrangement joins TRBV5-4 to TRBJ1-2, with a tentative D call TRBD1 (6 bases). CDR3 length: 14 amino acids. CDR1 and CDR2 (germline): SGHNT, YYREEE (reference sequence). The V end lost 4 bases, the J end lost 2 bases, and 12 bases lay between the germline ends. CDR3 loop: CASSRGGENYGYTF. The CDR3 DNA reads TGTGCCAGCAGCCGGGGGGGCGAAAACTATGGCTACACCTTC.

This clone was recorded only once. The chain couples TRBV25-1 to TRBJ1-1, with 9 bases matching TRBD1. The ends lost 1 base at V and 1 base at J; junction bases unmatched: 1. CDR3 length equals 15 residues. Germline V gene sequence: CDR1 MGHDK, CDR2 SYGVNS. CDR3 nucleotides: TGTGCCAGCAGTGAATGGGACAGGGAGAACACTGAAGCTTTCTTT. Encoded protein: CASSEWDRENTEAFF.

In its sample, this clone was seen once. The gene calls are TRBV11-2 and TRBJ2-5; 7 positions agree with TRBD1. This CDR3 is 14 amino acids long. Per germline, CDR1 SGHAT and CDR2 FQNNGV. The J segment lost 2 bases and the V segment lost 4 bases, leaving 4 bases of the junction unmatched. This CDR3 is CASSSLDRQETQYF. CDR3 coding DNA: TGTGCCAGCAGCTCCTTGGACAGGCAAGAGACCCAGTACTTC.